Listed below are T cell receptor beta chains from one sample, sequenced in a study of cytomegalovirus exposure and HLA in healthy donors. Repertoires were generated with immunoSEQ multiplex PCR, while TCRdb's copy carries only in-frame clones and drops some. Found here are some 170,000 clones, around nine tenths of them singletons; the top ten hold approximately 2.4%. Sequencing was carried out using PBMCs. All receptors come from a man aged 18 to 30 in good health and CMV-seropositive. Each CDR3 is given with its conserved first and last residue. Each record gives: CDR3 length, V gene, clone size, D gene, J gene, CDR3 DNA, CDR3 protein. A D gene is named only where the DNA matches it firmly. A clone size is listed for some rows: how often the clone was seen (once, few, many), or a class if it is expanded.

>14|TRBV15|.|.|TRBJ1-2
TGTGCCACCAGCAGAGATAGGGAGTTCTATGGCTACACCTTC
CATSRDREFYGYTF
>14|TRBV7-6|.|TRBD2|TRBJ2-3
TGTGCCAGCTCTAGGACTAGCGGGTCAGATACGCAGTATTTT
CASSRTSGSDTQYF
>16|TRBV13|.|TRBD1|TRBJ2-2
TGTGCCAGCAGCTCTCGACGGACAGGGGACACCGGGGAGCTGTTTTTT
CASSSRRTGDTGELFF
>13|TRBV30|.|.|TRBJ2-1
TGTGCCTCTTATACGGTCTCCTACAATGAGCAGTTCTTC
CASYTVSYNEQFF
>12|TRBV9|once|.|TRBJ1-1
TGTGCCAGCAGCAAAGGGGGCACTGAAGCTTTCTTT
CASSKGGTEAFF
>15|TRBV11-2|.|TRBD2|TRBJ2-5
TGTGCCAGCAGCTTAGGGGCGGGGGTACTGGAGACCCAGTACTTC
CASSLGAGVLETQYF
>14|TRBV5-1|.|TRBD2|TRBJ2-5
TGCGCCAGCAGCGTAGCGGGGTTAGGAGAGACCCAGTACTTC
CASSVAGLGETQYF
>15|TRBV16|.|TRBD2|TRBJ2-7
TGTGCCAGCAGCCACGAGCGGGGGTTAGGTTACGAGCAGTACTTC
CASSHERGLGYEQYF
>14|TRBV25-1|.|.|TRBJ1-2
TGTGCCAGCAGTGAACCTGTGGGAGGCTATGGCTACACCTTC
CASSEPVGGYGYTF
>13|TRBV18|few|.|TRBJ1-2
TGTGCCAGCTCGACCGAAGGGGCCCATGGCTACACCTTC
CASSTEGAHGYTF
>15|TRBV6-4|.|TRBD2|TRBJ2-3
TGTGCCAGCAGTCCGACTAGCGGGGGTGCAGATACGCAGTATTTT
CASSPTSGGADTQYF
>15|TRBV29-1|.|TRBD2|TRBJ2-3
TGCAGCGTTGGCCTAGCGGGGGGGTCCACAGATACGCAGTATTTT
CSVGLAGGSTDTQYF
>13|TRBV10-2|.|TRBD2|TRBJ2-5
TGCGCCAGCCGACTAGCGGGACAAGAGACCCAGTACTTC
CASRLAGQETQYF
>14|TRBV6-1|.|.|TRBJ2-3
TGTGCCAGCAGTAAACAGGGAATCGAGGATACGCAGTATTTT
CASSKQGIEDTQYF
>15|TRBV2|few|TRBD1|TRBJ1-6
TGTGCCAGTGGGGAATTGGGACAGAGGTCTTCACCCCTCCACTTT
CASGELGQRSSPLHF
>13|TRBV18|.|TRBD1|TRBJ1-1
TGTGCCAGCTCTCCCGACAGGGCCATGGAGGCTTTCTTT
CASSPDRAMEAFF
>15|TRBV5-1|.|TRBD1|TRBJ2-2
TGCGCCAGCAGCTGGGGGACAGCGAACACCGGGGAGCTGTTTTTT
CASSWGTANTGELFF
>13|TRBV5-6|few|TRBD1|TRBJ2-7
TGTGCCAGCAGCTTAGGGACAGGGGGCGAGCAGTACTTC
CASSLGTGGEQYF
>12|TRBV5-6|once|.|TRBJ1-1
TGTGCCAGCAGACAGGGAAGCACTGAAGCTTTCTTT
CASRQGSTEAFF
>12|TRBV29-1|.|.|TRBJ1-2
TGCAGCGTTGCTAGGCAGTCCTATGGCTACACCTTC
CSVARQSYGYTF
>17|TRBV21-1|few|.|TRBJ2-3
TGTGCCAGCAGCAACGGTGAGACAGGGTCCCCGCGGCTCGTGCAGTATTTT
CASSNGETGSPRLVQYF